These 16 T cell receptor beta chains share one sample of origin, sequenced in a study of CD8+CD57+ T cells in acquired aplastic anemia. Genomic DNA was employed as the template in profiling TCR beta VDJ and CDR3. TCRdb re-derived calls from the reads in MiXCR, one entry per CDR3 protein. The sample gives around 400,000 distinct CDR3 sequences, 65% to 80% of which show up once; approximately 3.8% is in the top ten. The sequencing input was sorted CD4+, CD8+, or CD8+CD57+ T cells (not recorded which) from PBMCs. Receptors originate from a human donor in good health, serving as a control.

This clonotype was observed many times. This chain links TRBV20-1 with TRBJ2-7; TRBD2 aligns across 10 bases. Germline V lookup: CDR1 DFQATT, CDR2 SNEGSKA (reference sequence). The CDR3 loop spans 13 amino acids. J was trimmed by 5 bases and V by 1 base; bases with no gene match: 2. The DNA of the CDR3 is TGCAGTGCTAGAGGGCTAGCGGGGGACGAGCAGTACTTC. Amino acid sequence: CSARGLAGDEQYF.

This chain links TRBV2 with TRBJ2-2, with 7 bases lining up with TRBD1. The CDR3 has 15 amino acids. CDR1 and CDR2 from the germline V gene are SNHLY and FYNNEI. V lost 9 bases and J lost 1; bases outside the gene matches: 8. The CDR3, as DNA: TGTGCCAGTGCTCGGGACAGACAGAACACCGGGGAGCTGTTTTTT. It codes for CASARDRQNTGELFF. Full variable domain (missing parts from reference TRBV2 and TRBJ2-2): EPEVTQTPSHQVTQMGQEVILRCVPISNHLYFYWYRQILGQKVEFLVSFYNNEISEKSEIFDDQFSVERPDGSNFTLKIRSTKLEDSAMYFCASARDRQNTGELFFGEGSRLTVL.

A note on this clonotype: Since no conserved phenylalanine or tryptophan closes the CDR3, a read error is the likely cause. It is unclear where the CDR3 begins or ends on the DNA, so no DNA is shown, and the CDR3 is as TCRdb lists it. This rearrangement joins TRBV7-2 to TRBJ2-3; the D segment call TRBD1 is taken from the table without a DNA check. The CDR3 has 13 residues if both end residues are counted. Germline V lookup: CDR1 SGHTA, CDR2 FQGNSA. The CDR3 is CASSSRSGVAYEQ.

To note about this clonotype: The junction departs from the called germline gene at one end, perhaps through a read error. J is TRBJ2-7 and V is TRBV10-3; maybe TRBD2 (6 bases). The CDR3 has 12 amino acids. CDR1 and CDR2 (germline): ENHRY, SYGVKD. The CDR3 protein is CASSWGAYEQYF. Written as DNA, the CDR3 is TGTGCCAGCAGTTGGGGGGCCTACGAGCAGTACTTC.

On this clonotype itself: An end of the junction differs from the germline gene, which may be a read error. The CDR3 DNA is TGTGCTAGCAGCCCCCGGAAGGGGACGTACGCCCAGTATTTC. The encoded protein is CASSPRKGTYAQYF. This rearrangement joins TRBV7-6 to TRBJ2-7, with D perhaps TRBD1 or TRBD2 (5 bases each). Germline CDR1 reads SGHVS; CDR2 reads FNYEAQ. The CDR3 runs 14 residues.

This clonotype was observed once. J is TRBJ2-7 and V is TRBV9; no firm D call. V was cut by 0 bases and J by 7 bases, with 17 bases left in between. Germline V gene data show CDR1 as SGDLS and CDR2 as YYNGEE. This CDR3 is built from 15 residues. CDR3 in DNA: TGTGCCAGCAGCGTAGTAGATCTAGGCGACGGGGAGCAGTACTTC. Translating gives CASSVVDLGDGEQYF.

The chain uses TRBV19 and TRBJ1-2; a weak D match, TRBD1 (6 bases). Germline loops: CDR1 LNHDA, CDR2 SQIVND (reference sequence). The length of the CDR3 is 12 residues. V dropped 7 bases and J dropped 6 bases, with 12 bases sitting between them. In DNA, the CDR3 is TGTGCCAGTAAGGACAGCGGCGATGGCTACACCTTC. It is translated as CASKDSGDGYTF.

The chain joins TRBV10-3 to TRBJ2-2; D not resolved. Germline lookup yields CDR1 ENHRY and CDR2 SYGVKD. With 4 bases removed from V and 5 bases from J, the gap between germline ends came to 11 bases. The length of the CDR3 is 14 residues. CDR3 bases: TGTGCCATCAGTGCAGAATGGGATACCGGGGAGCTGTTTTTT. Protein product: CAISAEWDTGELFF.

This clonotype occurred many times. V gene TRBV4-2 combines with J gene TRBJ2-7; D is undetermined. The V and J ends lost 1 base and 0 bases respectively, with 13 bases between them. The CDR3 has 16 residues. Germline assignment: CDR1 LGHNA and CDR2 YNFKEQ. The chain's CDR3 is CASSQVALRSSYEQYF. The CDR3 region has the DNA TGTGCCAGCAGCCAAGTGGCCCTACGCAGCTCCTACGAGCAGTACTTC.

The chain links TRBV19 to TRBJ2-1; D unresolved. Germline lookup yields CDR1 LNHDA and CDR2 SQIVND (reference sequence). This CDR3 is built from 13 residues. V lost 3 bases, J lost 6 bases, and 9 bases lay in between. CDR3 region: CASSIGSTNEQFF. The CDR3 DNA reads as TGTGCCAGTAGTATTGGGTCAACCAATGAGCAGTTCTTC.

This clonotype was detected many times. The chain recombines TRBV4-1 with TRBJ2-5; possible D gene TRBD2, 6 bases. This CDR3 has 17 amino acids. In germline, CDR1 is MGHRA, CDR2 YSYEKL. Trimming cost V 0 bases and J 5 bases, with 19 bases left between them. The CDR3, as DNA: TGCGCCAGCAGCCAAGAAAGGGGCGGGGAGTTGGGGGAGACCCAGTACTTC. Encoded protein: CASSQERGGELGETQYF.

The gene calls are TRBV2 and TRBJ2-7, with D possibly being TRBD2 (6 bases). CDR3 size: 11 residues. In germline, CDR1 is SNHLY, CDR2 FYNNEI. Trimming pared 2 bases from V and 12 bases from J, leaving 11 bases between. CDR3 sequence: CASSEQGGPYF. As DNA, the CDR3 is TGTGCCAGCAGTGAACAGGGAGGCCCGTACTTC.

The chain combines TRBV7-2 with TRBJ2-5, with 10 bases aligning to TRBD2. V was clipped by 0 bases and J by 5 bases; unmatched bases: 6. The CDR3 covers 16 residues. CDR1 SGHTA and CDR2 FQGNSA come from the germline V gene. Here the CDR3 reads CASSLAIAGGGETQYF. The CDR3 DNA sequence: TGTGCCAGCAGCTTAGCTATAGCGGGGGGCGGGGAGACCCAGTACTTC.

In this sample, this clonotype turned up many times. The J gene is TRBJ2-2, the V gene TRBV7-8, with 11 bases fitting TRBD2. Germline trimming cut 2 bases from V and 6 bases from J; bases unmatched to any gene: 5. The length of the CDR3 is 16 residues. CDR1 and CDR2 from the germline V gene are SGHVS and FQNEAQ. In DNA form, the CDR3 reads TGTGCCAGCAGCTTATATATAGCGGGGGGGCCCGGGGAGCTGTTTTTT. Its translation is CASSLYIAGGPGELFF. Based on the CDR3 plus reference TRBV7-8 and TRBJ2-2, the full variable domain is GAGVSQSPRYKVAKRGQDVALRCDPISGHVSLFWYQQALGQGPEFLTYFQNEAQLDKSGLPSDRFFAERPEGSVSTLKIQRTQQEDSAVYLCASSLYIAGGPGELFFGEGSRLTVL.

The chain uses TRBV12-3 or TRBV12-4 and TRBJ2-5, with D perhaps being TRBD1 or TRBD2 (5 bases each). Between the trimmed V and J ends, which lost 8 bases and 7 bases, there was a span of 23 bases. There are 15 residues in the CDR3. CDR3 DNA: TGTGCCAGCGGGCCGGGGCTTGATGGGGCGGGGACCCAGTACTTC. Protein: CASGPGLDGAGTQYF.

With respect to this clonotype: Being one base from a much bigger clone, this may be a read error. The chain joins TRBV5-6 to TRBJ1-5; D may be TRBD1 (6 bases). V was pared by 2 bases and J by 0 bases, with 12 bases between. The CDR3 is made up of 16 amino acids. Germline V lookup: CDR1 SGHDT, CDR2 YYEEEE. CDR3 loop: CASSLTGRYSNQPQHF. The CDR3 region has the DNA TGTGCCAGCAGCTTAACAGGGCGGTATAGCAATCAGCCCCAGCATTTT.